One sample yielded the 21 T cell receptor beta chains listed below, sequenced in a study of beta chain features in type 1 diabetes. Isolated RNA was reverse transcribed in full, so expressed TCRB transcripts were sequenced. Produced via immunoSEQ multiplex PCR; TCRdb's table is partial and in-frame only. The sample consists of 150,000 to 190,000 clones, around 8% of them appearing once. The sample comprised central memory CD4+ T cells from blood. The receptors originated from a man aged 18 to 29 in good health.

The rearrangement joins TRBV28 to TRBJ2-1, with 9 bases matching TRBD1. Losses at the gene ends were 7 bases for V and 4 bases for J; bases not matched to a gene: 8. The CDR3 extends over 15 amino acids. Germline V CDR1 and CDR2: MDHEN, SYDVKM. CDR3 protein: CASIDDRGNYNEQFF. The DNA for the CDR3 is TGTGCCAGCATTGACGACAGGGGGAATTACAATGAGCAGTTCTTC.

The genes are TRBV30 and TRBJ2-7; TRBD2 agrees at 10 bases. This CDR3 is built from 14 residues. Germline V gene data show CDR1 as GTSNPN and CDR2 as SVGIG (reference sequence). After removal of 4 bases from V and 0 bases from J, the junction contained 3 bases not matched to a gene. The CDR3, as DNA: TGTGCCTGGAAGCCTAGCGGGAGCTCCTACGAGCAGTACTTC. Its protein is CAWKPSGSSYEQYF.

This clone was picked up a small number of times. The chain is built from TRBV12-5 and TRBJ2-1; D is possibly TRBD2 (6 bases). Trimming took 6 bases from V and 7 from J, leaving 13 bases between them. The CDR3 length is 13 residues. Germline lookup yields CDR1 LGHNT and CDR2 FRNRAP. CDR3 sequence (DNA): TGTGCTAGTGGGGCGGGGAGGTCGAATGAGCAGTTCTTC. This translates into CASGAGRSNEQFF.

This clone was found many times. This chain joins TRBV14 and TRBJ2-1; 13 bases are shared with TRBD2. J gave up 6 bases and V 2 bases, and 7 bases lay outside the gene matches. The CDR3 sequence is 17 residues long. CDR1 is SGHDN and CDR2 is FVKESK in the germline V gene. The CDR3 region has the DNA TGTGCCAGCAGCCAAAAGGGAGGACTAGCGGGAGCCAATGAGCAGTTCTTC. It encodes CASSQKGGLAGANEQFF.

The table lists this clone with many counts. The rearrangement uses TRBV25-1 and TRBJ2-5; D possibly corresponds to TRBD1 (5 bases). CDR1 and CDR2 from the germline V gene are MGHDK and SYGVNS. V lost 3 bases to trimming and J lost 5 bases, with 10 bases between them. This CDR3 contains 13 residues. CDR3 amino acids: CASSDQGRETQYF. CDR3 nucleotide sequence: TGTGCCAGCAGTGATCAGGGCAGGGAGACCCAGTACTTC.

This rearrangement joins TRBV28 to TRBJ1-1, with D uncertain. Trimming stripped 6 bases from V and 0 bases from J, with 11 bases between. The CDR3 spans 14 residues. Germline CDR1 MDHEN, CDR2 SYDVKM. The CDR3 spells CASRWAGMNTEAFF. In nucleotides, the CDR3 is TGTGCCAGCAGGTGGGCCGGGATGAACACTGAAGCTTTCTTT. The full variable domain, its missing parts supplied by reference TRBV28 and TRBJ1-1, is DVKVTQSSRYLVKRTGEKVFLECVQDMDHENMFWYRQDPGLGLRLIYFSYDVKMKEKGDIPEGYSVSREKKERFSLILESASTNQTSMYLCASRWAGMNTEAFFGQGTRLTVV.

The chain joins TRBV2 to TRBJ1-1; possibly TRBD1 for D (5 bases). Germline V CDR1 and CDR2: SNHLY, FYNNEI. This CDR3 spans 15 amino acids. V lost 2 bases and J 0 bases, leaving 10 bases between the germline ends. This CDR3 is CASSERQGLNTEAFF. The CDR3, as DNA: TGTGCCAGCAGTGAACGCCAGGGATTGAACACTGAAGCTTTCTTT.

This clone was detected ten times or more. This chain uses TRBV30 with TRBJ2-3; TRBD1 agrees at 8 bases. CDR1 and CDR2 from the germline V gene are GTSNPN and SVGIG (reference sequence). The CDR3 totals 14 residues. The V and J ends lost 8 bases and 6 bases, in that order; junction bases with no gene match: 13. CDR3 loop: CAGKPGQELDTQYF. CDR3 nucleotide sequence: TGTGCCGGTAAACCGGGACAGGAACTCGATACGCAGTATTTT. The entire variable domain, with the rest obtained from reference TRBV30 and TRBJ2-3, is as follows: SQTIHQWPATLVQPVGSPLSLECTVEGTSNPNLYWYRQAAGRGLQLLFYSVGIGQISSEVPQNLSASRPQDRQFILSSKKLLLSDSGFYLCAGKPGQELDTQYFGPGTRLTVL.

The chain recombines TRBV28 with TRBJ1-6; D possibly corresponds to TRBD1 (6 bases). The CDR3 is made up of 17 amino acids. Germline V gene sequence: CDR1 MDHEN, CDR2 SYDVKM. Trimming took off 4 bases at V and 7 bases at J, with 20 bases between the two ends. In DNA form, the CDR3 reads TGTGCCAGCAGTTCACCGGGACACAACCCTAGGAATTCACCCCTCCACTTT. Its translation is CASSSPGHNPRNSPLHF.

This clone has a handful of counts. Distinct nucleotide sequences in the sample also encode this CDR3. This chain uses TRBV6-5 with TRBJ1-3, with a weak D call TRBD1 (6 bases). The CDR3 has 13 amino acids. The V end lost 6 bases, the J end lost 4 bases, and 10 bases lay between the germline ends. Germline lookup yields CDR1 MNHEY and CDR2 SVGAGI. The CDR3 sequence is CASRTGSGNTIYF. In nucleotides, the CDR3 is TGTGCCAGCAGAACAGGGTCCGGAAACACCATATATTTT.

This clone was detected many times. V usage is TRBV19 and J usage is TRBJ2-1; the D gene is possibly TRBD1 (5 bases). The germline V gene has CDR1 LNHDA and CDR2 SQIVND (reference sequence). The CDR3 contains 14 residues. V was trimmed by 6 bases and J by 3 bases, leaving 12 bases between them. The CDR3 nucleotides are TGTGCCAGTAGCCCACAGGTTAGCTACAATGAGCAGTTCTTC. This codes for CASSPQVSYNEQFF.

The V gene is TRBV10-3, the J gene TRBJ2-5, with D possibly TRBD1 on 6 matching bases. V shed 4 bases and J shed 5 bases, with 11 bases lying between them. Looked up from germline, CDR1 is ENHRY and CDR2 is SYGVKD. This CDR3 region has 13 residues. Here the CDR3 reads CAISVAQGETQYF. The CDR3 nucleotides read TGTGCCATCAGTGTAGCCCAGGGGGAGACCCAGTACTTC.

The sample holds many counts of this clone. V is TRBV5-6 and J is TRBJ2-5; TRBD2 is a possible D gene (6 bases). From germline, CDR1 is SGHDT and CDR2 YYEEEE. This CDR3 is 14 amino acids long. With 1 base removed from V and 5 bases from J, the gap between germline ends came to 12 bases. CDR3 loop: CASSLTGVGETQYF. The CDR3 bases are TGTGCCAGCAGCTTGACGGGAGTGGGGGAGACCCAGTACTTC.

The chain couples TRBV28 to TRBJ2-7, with a weak D call TRBD2 (5 bases). The ends were cut back, 5 bases at V and 2 bases at J, with 13 bases in the middle. This CDR3 contains 14 residues. Germline CDR1 MDHEN, CDR2 SYDVKM. The CDR3 here is CASSELRGAYEQYF. CDR3 nucleotides: TGTGCCAGCAGTGAACTTCGGGGAGCCTACGAGCAGTACTTC.

This clone came up a few times. V is TRBV5-4 and J is TRBJ2-3, with TRBD2 as a possible D gene (5 bases). Germline CDR1 SGHNT, CDR2 YYREEE (reference sequence). Trimming pared 6 bases from V and 1 base from J, leaving 18 bases between. This CDR3 contains 16 residues. CDR3 in DNA: TGTGCCAGCACCCCTTTGGGCGGGCTACGCACAGATACGCAGTATTTT. As protein: CASTPLGGLRTDTQYF.

This sequence joins TRBV18 and TRBJ2-7; D gene ambiguous. Germline lookup yields CDR1 KGHSH and CDR2 LQKENI. Deletions cut 2 bases from V and 0 bases from J, with 14 bases between. This CDR3 region has 16 residues. This CDR3 reads CASSPSRQANSYEQYF. The CDR3 region has the DNA TGTGCCAGCTCACCAAGTCGCCAGGCCAACTCCTACGAGCAGTACTTC.

At least ten counts were recorded for this clone. The J gene is TRBJ2-5, the V gene TRBV29-1, with 8 bases fitting TRBD1. The CDR3 has 16 amino acids. CDR1 and CDR2 from the germline V gene are SQVTM and ANQGSEA. Trimming took 8 bases from V and 3 from J; bases not matched to a gene: 17. CDR3 sequence: CSTDTGGALGEETQYF. Written as DNA, the CDR3 is TGCAGCACGGATACAGGGGGTGCCCTGGGAGAAGAGACCCAGTACTTC.

The sample holds a few counts of this clone. This chain connects TRBV5-4 to TRBJ2-3; 7 bases are a match to TRBD1. The V and J ends lost 4 bases and 0 bases, in that order; junction bases with no gene match: 11. This CDR3 comprises 17 residues. Germline CDR1 and CDR2: SGHNT and YYREEE (reference sequence). CDR3 nucleotide sequence: TGTGCCAGCAGCCCCGGGACAGATAATCCTAGCACAGATACGCAGTATTTT. Translation: CASSPGTDNPSTDTQYF.

This clone came up a few times. The chain carries TRBV5-6 and TRBJ2-3; 9 positions agree with TRBD2. The CDR3 is 18 residues long. The germline V gene has CDR1 SGHDT and CDR2 YYEEEE. J gave up 8 bases and V 0 bases, and 16 bases lay outside the gene matches. The CDR3 DNA is TGTGCCAGCAGCTTGGGTCCCCGGTCAGCGGGAGGCACCGGTACGCAGTATTTT. It is translated as CASSLGPRSAGGTGTQYF.

This clone occurred many times. The genes are TRBV14 and TRBJ2-3, with 7 bases matching TRBD2. Germline lookup yields CDR1 SGHDN and CDR2 FVKESK. V was pared by 1 base and J by 3 bases, with 4 bases of the junction left unmatched. The CDR3 covers 15 residues. The CDR3 sequence is CASSQGLAGTDTQYF. Here the CDR3 DNA reads TGTGCCAGCAGCCAAGGACTAGCTGGAACAGATACGCAGTATTTT.

The CDR3 here is CSVAGVEGYTF. The CDR3 DNA sequence: TGCAGCGTTGCGGGGGTAGAAGGCTACACCTTC. The chain couples TRBV29-1 to TRBJ1-2; perhaps TRBD1 as D (5 bases). The CDR3 contains 11 residues. Trimming took off 4 bases at V and 8 bases at J, with 11 bases between the two ends. Germline CDR1 is SQVTM and CDR2 is ANQGSEA.